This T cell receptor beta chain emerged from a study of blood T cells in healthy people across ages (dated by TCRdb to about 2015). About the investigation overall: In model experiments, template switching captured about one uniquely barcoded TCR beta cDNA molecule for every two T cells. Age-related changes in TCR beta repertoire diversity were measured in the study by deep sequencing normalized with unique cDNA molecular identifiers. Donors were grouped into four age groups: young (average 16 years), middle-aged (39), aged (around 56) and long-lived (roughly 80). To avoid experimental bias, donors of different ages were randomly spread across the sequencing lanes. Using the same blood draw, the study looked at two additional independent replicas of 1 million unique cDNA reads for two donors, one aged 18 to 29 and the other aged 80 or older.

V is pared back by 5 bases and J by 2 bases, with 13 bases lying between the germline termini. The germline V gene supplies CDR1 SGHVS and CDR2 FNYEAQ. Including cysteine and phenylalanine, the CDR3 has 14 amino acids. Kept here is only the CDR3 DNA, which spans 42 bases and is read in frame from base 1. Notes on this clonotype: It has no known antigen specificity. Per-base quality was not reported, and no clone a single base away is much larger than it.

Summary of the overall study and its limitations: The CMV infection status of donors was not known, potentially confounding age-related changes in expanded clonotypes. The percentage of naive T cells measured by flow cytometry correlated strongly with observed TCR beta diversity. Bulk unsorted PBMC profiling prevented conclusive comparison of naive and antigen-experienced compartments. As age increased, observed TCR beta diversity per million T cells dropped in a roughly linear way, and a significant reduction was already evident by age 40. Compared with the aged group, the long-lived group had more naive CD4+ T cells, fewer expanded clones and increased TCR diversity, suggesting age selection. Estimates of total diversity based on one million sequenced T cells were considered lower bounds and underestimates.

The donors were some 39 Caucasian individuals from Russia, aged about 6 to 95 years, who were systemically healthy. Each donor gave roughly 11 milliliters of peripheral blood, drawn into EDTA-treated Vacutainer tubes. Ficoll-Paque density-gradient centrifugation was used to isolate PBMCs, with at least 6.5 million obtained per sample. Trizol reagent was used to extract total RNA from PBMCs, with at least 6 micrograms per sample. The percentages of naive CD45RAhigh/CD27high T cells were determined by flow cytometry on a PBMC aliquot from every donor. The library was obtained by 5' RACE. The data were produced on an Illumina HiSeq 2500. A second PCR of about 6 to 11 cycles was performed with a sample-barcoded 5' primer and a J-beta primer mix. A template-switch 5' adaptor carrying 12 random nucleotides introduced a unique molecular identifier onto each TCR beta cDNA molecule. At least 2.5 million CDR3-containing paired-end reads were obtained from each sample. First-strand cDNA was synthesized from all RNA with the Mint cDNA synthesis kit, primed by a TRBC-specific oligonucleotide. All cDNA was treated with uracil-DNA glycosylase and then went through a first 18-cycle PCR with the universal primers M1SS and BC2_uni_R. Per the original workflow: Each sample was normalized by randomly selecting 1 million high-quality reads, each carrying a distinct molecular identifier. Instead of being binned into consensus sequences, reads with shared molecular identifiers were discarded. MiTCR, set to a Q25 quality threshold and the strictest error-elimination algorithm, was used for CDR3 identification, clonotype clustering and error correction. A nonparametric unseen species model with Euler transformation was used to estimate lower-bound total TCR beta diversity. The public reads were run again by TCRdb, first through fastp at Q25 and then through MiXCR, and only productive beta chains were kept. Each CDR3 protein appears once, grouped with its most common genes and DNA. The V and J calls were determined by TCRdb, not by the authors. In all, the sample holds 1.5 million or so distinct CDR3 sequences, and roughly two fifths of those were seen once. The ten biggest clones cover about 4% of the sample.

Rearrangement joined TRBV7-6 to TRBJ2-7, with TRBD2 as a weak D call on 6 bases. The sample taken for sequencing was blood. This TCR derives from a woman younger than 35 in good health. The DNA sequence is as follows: TGTGCCAGCAGCAAAGACGGGAGTACCTACGAGCAGTACTTC. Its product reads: CASSKDGSTYEQYF.